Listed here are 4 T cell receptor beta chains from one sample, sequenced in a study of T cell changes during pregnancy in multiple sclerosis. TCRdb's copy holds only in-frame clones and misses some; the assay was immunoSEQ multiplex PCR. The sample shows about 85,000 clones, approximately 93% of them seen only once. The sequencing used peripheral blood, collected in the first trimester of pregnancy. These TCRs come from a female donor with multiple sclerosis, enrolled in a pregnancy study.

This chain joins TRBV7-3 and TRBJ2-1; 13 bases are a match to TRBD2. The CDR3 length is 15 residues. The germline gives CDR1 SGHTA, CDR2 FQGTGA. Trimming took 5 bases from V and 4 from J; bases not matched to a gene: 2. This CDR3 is CASSRGLAGYNEQFF. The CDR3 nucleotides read TGTGCCAGCAGCCGGGGACTAGCGGGGTACAATGAGCAGTTCTTC.

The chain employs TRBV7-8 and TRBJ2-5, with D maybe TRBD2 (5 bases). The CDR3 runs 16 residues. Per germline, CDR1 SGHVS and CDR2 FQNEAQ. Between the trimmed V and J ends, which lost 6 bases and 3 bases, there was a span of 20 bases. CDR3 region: CASRQRRGRFEETQYF. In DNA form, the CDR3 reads TGTGCCAGCAGACAGCGGCGCGGCAGGTTCGAAGAGACCCAGTACTTC. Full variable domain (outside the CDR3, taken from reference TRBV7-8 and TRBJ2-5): GAGVSQSPRYKVAKRGQDVALRCDPISGHVSLFWYQQALGQGPEFLTYFQNEAQLDKSGLPSDRFFAERPEGSVSTLKIQRTQQEDSAVYLCASRQRRGRFEETQYFGPGTRLLVL.

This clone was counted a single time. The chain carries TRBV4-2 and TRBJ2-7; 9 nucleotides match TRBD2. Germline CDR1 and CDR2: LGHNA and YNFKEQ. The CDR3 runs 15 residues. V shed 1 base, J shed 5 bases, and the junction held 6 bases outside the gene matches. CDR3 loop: CASSQVRTSEDEQYF. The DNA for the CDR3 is TGTGCCAGCAGCCAAGTACGGACTAGCGAAGACGAGCAGTACTTC.

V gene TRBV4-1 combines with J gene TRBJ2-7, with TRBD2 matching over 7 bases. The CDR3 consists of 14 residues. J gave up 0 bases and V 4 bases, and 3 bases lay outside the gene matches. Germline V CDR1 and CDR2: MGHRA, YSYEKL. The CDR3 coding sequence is TGCGCCAGCAGCCGTCTAGCGGTCTCCTACGAGCAGTACTTC. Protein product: CASSRLAVSYEQYF.